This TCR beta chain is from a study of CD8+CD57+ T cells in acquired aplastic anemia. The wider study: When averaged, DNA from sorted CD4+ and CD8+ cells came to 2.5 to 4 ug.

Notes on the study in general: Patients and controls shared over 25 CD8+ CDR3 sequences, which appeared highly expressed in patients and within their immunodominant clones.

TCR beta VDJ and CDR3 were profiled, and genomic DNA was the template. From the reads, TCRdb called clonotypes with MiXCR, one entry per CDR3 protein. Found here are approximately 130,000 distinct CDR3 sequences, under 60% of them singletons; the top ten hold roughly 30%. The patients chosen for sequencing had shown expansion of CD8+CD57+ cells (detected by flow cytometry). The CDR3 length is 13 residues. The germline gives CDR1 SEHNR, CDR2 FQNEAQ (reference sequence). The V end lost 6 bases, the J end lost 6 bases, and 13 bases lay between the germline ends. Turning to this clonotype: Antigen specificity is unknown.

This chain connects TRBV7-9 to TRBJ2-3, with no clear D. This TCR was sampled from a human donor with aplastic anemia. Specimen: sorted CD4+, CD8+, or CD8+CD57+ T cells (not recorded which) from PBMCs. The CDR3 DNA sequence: TGTGCCAGCAGGTGGGGATCATCGGATACGCAGTATTTT. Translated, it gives CASRWGSSDTQYF.